The rows below give T cell receptor beta chains drawn from one sample of a study of identical twins. From the 5' RACE reads, TCRdb called clonotypes with MiXCR, one entry per CDR3 protein. The profile shows 500,000 or so distinct CDR3 sequences, around 14% of them singletons. These data were likewise used in another study, on yellow fever vaccine responses in identical twins.

The sample was CD4+ T cells sorted from blood. The receptors derive from a young woman in good health. Both conserved end residues are part of each CDR3. Fields, in order: J gene, clone size, V gene, D gene, CDR3 DNA, CDR3 protein. D genes are given only for firm matches. Only some rows state a clone size, as once, few, many or a class for expanded clones.

TRBJ2-7	few	TRBV28	TRBD1	TGTGCCAGCAGTGAATCCGGGACAGGGGGCTACGAGCAGTACTTC	CASSESGTGGYEQYF
TRBJ2-2	NA	TRBV29-1	NA	TGCAGCGTTGAAGATGCGGCGAACACCGGGGAGCTGTTTTTT	CSVEDAANTGELFF
TRBJ2-3	NA	TRBV5-1	NA	TGCGCCAGCAGCCACCGGGACACCTTCACAGATACGCAGTATTTT	CASSHRDTFTDTQYF
TRBJ1-5	few	TRBV29-1	NA	TGCAGCGTTGTAAAAGGAATAGATCAGCCCCAGCATTTT	CSVVKGIDQPQHF
TRBJ2-5	NA	TRBV11-3	TRBD1	TGTGCCAGCAGTCCTGACAGGGACCAAGAGACCCAGTACTTC	CASSPDRDQETQYF
TRBJ2-3	few	TRBV30	NA	TGTGCCTGGAGACAGCCCTGGAGCACAGATACGCAGTATTTT	CAWRQPWSTDTQYF
TRBJ2-3	NA	TRBV21-1	NA	TGTGCCAGCAGCAGTACCCGGGACAGGGATCCAGATACGCAGTATTTT	CASSSTRDRDPDTQYF
TRBJ1-5	NA	TRBV6-1	TRBD1	TGTGCCAGCAGGAAGACAGGGGGCAAAGACGTATCTCAGCCCCAGCATTTT	CASRKTGGKDVSQPQHF
TRBJ2-7	few	TRBV6-1	NA	TGTGCCAGCAGTCAAGGACAGAAAGCCTACGAGCAGTACTTC	CASSQGQKAYEQYF
TRBJ1-2	few	TRBV7-9	NA	TGTGCCAGCAGCTTAGTCGCTCCAGGGGAAGTCCAGCATGGCTACACCTTC	CASSLVAPGEVQHGYTF
TRBJ1-6	few	TRBV6-5	NA	TGTGCCAGCAGGCACAGGGAGAATTCACCCCTCCACTTT	CASRHRENSPLHF
TRBJ2-7	NA	TRBV7-9	NA	TGTGCCAGCAGCTTACGGGAAGGGGGCTACGAGCAGTACTTC	CASSLREGGYEQYF
TRBJ2-1	NA	TRBV12-3/TRBV12-4	TRBD1	TGTGCCCGCAGACCCGGGACAGGGGGCCCCAGATCCTACAATGAGCAGTTCTTC	CARRPGTGGPRSYNEQFF
TRBJ2-1	few	TRBV6-2/TRBV6-3	TRBD1	TGTGCCAGCAGTTACCCGGGACAGAAACCCTACAATGAGCAGTTCTTC	CASSYPGQKPYNEQFF
TRBJ1-1	many	TRBV20-1	NA	TGCAGTGCTAGGGCACCGGGCCTTATGAACACTGAAGCTTTCTTT	CSARAPGLMNTEAFF
TRBJ1-5	NA	TRBV6-1	NA	TGTGCCAGCAGGGACGGTAATAGCAATCAGCCCCAGCATTTT	CASRDGNSNQPQHF
TRBJ1-4	few	TRBV7-2	NA	TGTGCCAGCAGCTTGTTAAAGGGGTCGTCAGCTAATGAAAAACTGTTTTTT	CASSLLKGSSANEKLFF
TRBJ2-5	few	TRBV20-1	NA	TGCAGTGCTAGTCTCAGTGAGACCCAGTACTTC	CSASLSETQYF
TRBJ2-5	few	TRBV29-1	NA	TGCAGCGCCGAAAACACCCAAGAGACCCAGTACTTC	CSAENTQETQYF
TRBJ2-2	NA	TRBV5-5	NA	TGTGCCAGCAGCCTAGAGTCTAGGGAGACCGGGAAGCTGTTTTTT	CASSLESRETGKLFF
TRBJ2-3	many	TRBV10-3	TRBD2	TGTGCCATCAGTGAATCACTAGCGGGAGGGCGAGATACGCAGTATTTT	CAISESLAGGRDTQYF
TRBJ2-2	once	TRBV10-3	NA	TGTGCCATCAGTGATAAGGGTTCGAACACCGGGGAGCTGTTTTTT	CAISDKGSNTGELFF
TRBJ2-5	NA	TRBV7-6	TRBD2	TGTGCCAGCAGCCCCTGGAGTGAGCGGGAGGGGAAGACCCAGTACTTC	CASSPWSEREGKTQYF
TRBJ1-1	NA	TRBV6-2/TRBV6-3	NA	TGTGCCAGCAGCCCGATTGGGTGGGAGAACACTGAAGCTTTCTTT	CASSPIGWENTEAFF
TRBJ2-7	few	TRBV5-1	NA	TGCGCCAGCAGCTTGATGAGCCTCGGAGAGCAGTACTTC	CASSLMSLGEQYF
TRBJ2-2	few	TRBV11-2	TRBD1	TGTGCCAGCAGCTGGACAGGGAAGACCGGGGAGCTGTTTTTT	CASSWTGKTGELFF
TRBJ2-1	NA	TRBV12-3/TRBV12-4	TRBD2	TGTGCCAGCACCCACGGACTAGCCTCCAATGAGCAGTTCTTC	CASTHGLASNEQFF
TRBJ2-2	few	TRBV7-3	NA	TGTGCCAGCAGCCCATCCCCTCCCTCAGTATCAGCCGGGGAGCTGTTTTTT	CASSPSPPSVSAGELFF
TRBJ2-5	few	TRBV10-3	NA	TGTGCCGTATCCAGGGATGGAGAGACCCAGTACTTC	CAVSRDGETQYF
TRBJ2-1	NA	TRBV20-1	NA	TGCAGTCCCACTAGTAGCCCCTACAATGAGCAGTTCTTC	CSPTSSPYNEQFF